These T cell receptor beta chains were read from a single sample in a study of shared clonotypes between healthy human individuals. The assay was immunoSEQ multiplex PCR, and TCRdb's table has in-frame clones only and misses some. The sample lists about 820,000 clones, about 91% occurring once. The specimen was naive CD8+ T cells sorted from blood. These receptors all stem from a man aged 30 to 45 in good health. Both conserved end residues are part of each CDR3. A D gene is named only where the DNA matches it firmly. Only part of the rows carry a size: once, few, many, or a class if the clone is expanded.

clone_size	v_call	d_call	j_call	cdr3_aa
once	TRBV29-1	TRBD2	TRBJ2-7	CSAGGEPTYEQYF
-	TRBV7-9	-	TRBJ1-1	CAITSGDGNTEAFF
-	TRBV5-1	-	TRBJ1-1	CASSLEGRTEAFF
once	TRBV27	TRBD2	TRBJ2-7	CASRQLAGEREQYF
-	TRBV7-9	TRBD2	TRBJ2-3	CASSPGLAGYLFHTQYF
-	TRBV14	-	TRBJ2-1	CASSQAGGAGYAEQFF
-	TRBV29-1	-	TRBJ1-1	CSVAGTLVNTEAFF
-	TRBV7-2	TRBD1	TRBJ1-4	CASSWTGGVEKLFF
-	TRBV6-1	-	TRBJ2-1	CASRDSSGVEQFF
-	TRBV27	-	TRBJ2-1	CASRKSWESYNEQFF
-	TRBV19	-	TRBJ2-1	CASSLDNYNEQFF
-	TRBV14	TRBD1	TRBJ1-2	CASRGTGTNYGYTF
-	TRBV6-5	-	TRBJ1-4	CASSSQGKGEKLFF
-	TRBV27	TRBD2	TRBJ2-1	CASSPLGLAGFHEQFF
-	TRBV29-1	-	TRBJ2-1	CSVEPKLHMAEQFF
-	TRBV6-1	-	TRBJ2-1	CASSDAGSYNEQFF
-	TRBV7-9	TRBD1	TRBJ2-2	CASSLVRLDRELSGELFF
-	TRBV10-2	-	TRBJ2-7	CASSESTVQYYEQYF
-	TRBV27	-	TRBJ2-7	CASSELGGYEQYF
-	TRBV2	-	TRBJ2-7	CASSPREYEQYF
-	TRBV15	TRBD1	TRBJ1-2	CATSRGGEETGTYGYTF
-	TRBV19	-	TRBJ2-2	CASSMAKVVSITGELFF
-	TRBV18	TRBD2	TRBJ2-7	CASSPRRGGDYEQYF
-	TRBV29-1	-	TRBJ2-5	CSVEQGVETQYF
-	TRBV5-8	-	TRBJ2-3	CASSHPRGPSSSSTDTQYF
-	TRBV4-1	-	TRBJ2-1	CASSQALNHGGEQFF
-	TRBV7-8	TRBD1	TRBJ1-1	CASSLGTGFTEAFF
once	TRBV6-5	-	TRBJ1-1	CASSALEGADTEAFF
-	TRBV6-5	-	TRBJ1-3	CASSLSDSGNTIYF